The present TCR beta chain was sequenced within a study of blood T cell repertoires in COVID-19. CDR1 SGHNT and CDR2 YYREEE come from the germline V gene (reference sequence). CDR3 length: 14 residues. V gave up 2 bases and J gave up 0 bases, with 9 bases separating them. The method was immunoSEQ multiplex PCR; TCRdb's version includes in-frame clones alone and lacks a portion of them. The sample lists about 210,000 clones; roughly 84% were seen once. V and J are TRBV5-4 and TRBJ2-7; the D gene is possibly TRBD1 (5 bases). The receptor was isolated from a woman aged 30 to 39 who had been exposed to COVID-19. The sequenced sample was PBMCs or T cells enriched from blood (not recorded which). The CDR3 DNA is TGTGCCAGCAGCTTAACAGGAAGCTCCTACGAGCAGTACTTC. This sequence encodes CASSLTGSSYEQYF.